This T cell receptor (beta chain) is drawn from a study of blood T cell repertoires in COVID-19. As for the study in general: COVID-19 samples from acute and convalescent phases originated in the United States, Italy and Spain. Sample material is recorded as cDNA or gDNA derived from T cells, B-cell-depleted T cells, or PBMCs.

The length of the CDR3 is 14 residues. The V and J ends lost 7 bases and 5 bases, in that order; junction bases with no gene match: 4. Germline CDR1 reads ENHRY; CDR2 reads SYGVKD. Assay: immunoSEQ multiplex PCR; the TCRdb copy retains only in-frame clones and omits some. The sample shows approximately 88,000 clones, roughly 78% of them seen only once. Material: peripheral blood. The chain uses TRBV10-3 and TRBJ2-3; 12 positions match TRBD2. The sequence was obtained from a woman of 80 years or more with acute or convalescent COVID-19. The CDR3 protein is CAITRLAGVDTQYF. In DNA, the CDR3 is TGTGCCATCACTAGACTAGCGGGAGTAGATACGCAGTATTTT.